This record looks at one TCR beta chain sequence and its context. The sample originates from a study of T cell responses to AZD1222 COVID-19 vaccine. This CDR3 comprises 14 residues. Between the trimmed V and J ends, which lost 0 bases and 2 bases, there was a span of 7 bases. Germline loops: CDR1 MNHEY, CDR2 SVGEGT. Assay: immunoSEQ multiplex PCR; the TCRdb copy retains only in-frame clones and omits some. The sample shows over 120,000 clones, about 92% of them seen only once. The receptor comes from an adult who received the AZD1222 COVID-19 vaccine. The V and J genes are TRBV6-2 or TRBV6-3 and TRBJ1-2, with D unclear. The sequences come from peripheral blood, collected 28 days after the second AZD1222 dose. This CDR3 is CASSYSIGNYGYTF. In DNA form, the CDR3 reads TGTGCCAGCAGTTACTCGATAGGAAACTATGGCTACACCTTC.